Below are 16 T cell receptor beta chains sequenced from a single sample in a study of blood T cell repertoires in COVID-19. This table comes from immunoSEQ multiplex PCR, and its TCRdb copy is limited to in-frame clones, with some not included. The sample holds 340,000 or so clones, around four fifths seen once. The specimen sequenced was peripheral blood. The receptor source for this set is a man younger than 40 with active or convalescent COVID-19.

In its sample, this clone was seen a few times. The chain has TRBV2 and TRBJ1-2; D unresolved. Trimming shortened V by 1 base and J by 0 bases, and 9 bases separated the two germline ends. Germline V lookup: CDR1 SNHLY, CDR2 FYNNEI. This CDR3 is 15 amino acids long. CDR3 sequence: CASSEVGLSNYGYTF. CDR3 nucleotide sequence: TGTGCCAGCAGTGAAGTGGGCCTATCTAACTATGGCTACACCTTC.

The chain recombines TRBV19 with TRBJ1-1; 7 bases are a match to TRBD1. CDR1 LNHDA and CDR2 SQIVND come from the germline V gene (reference sequence). With 7 bases clipped from V and 3 bases from J, the junction kept 8 bases outside the gene matches. The CDR3 is 14 residues long. The CDR3 region has the DNA TGTGCCAGTACCTTACAGGGGAGTGACACTGAAGCTTTCTTT. It translates to CASTLQGSDTEAFF.

The chain couples TRBV5-1 to TRBJ2-7, with TRBD1 as a possible D gene (6 bases). The germline CDR1 and CDR2 sequences are SGHRS and YFSETQ. V was pared by 2 bases and J by 0 bases, with 12 bases between. The CDR3 totals 15 residues. For the CDR3, the DNA is TGCGCCAGCAGCTTAGGGGCGGACAGCTCCTACGAGCAGTACTTC. The encoded protein is CASSLGADSSYEQYF. The whole variable domain, remainder taken from reference TRBV5-1 and TRBJ2-7, is KAGVTQTPRYLIKTRGQQVTLSCSPISGHRSVSWYQQTPGQGLQFLFEYFSETQRNKGNFPGRFSGRQFSNSRSEMNVSTLELGDSALYLCASSLGADSSYEQYFGPGTRLTVT.

V and J are TRBV13 and TRBJ2-1, with TRBD2 identical over 7 bases. This CDR3 spans 20 amino acids. Trimming removed 3 bases from V and 7 bases from J; junction bases left unmatched: 24. In germline, CDR1 is PRHDT, CDR2 FYEKMQ (reference sequence). CDR3 coding DNA: TGTGCCAGCAGCTTTTCACCCTTGAGAAACCGGGACTACGCTTTTAATGAGCAGTTCTTC. It specifies CASSFSPLRNRDYAFNEQFF.

The chain links TRBV3-1 (or the pseudogene TRBV3-2) to TRBJ1-6, with 8 bases matching TRBD1. CDR1 is LGHDT and CDR2 is YNNKEL in the germline V gene (reference sequence). The CDR3 spans 16 residues. Germline trimming cut 6 bases from V and 1 base from J; bases unmatched to any gene: 5. The CDR3 spells CASRQTGGSYNSPLHF. As DNA, the CDR3 is TGTGCCAGCAGGCAAACAGGGGGATCCTATAATTCACCCCTCCACTTT.

This clone was seen a single time. Here the CDR3 DNA reads TGTGCCAGCAGCCGCGGGGGTCCGGACAATGAGCAGTTCTTC. It yields the protein CASSRGGPDNEQFF. V is TRBV7-3 and J is TRBJ2-1, with 7 bases that match TRBD2. V lost 5 bases, J lost 5 bases, and 6 bases stayed unmatched. This CDR3 comprises 14 residues. Germline-derived CDR1 and CDR2 are SGHTA and FQGTGA.

This chain connects TRBV3-1 (or the pseudogene TRBV3-2) to TRBJ1-1; D unclear. The CDR3 totals 12 residues. Germline V CDR1 and CDR2: LGHDT, YNNKEL (reference sequence). Trimming stripped 1 base from V and 5 bases from J, with 5 bases between. CDR3 region: CASSQALTEAFF. The CDR3 DNA reads TGTGCCAGCAGCCAAGCCTTAACTGAAGCTTTCTTT.

The V gene is TRBV25-1, the J gene TRBJ2-1; tentative D call: TRBD2 (7 bases). Trimming pared 0 bases from V and 8 bases from J, leaving 11 bases between. This CDR3 has 14 residues. CDR1 and CDR2 (germline): MGHDK, SYGVNS. CDR3 DNA sequence: TGTGCCAGCAGTGAATATGGCGGGGGCTATGAGCAGTTCTTC. Amino acids: CASSEYGGGYEQFF.

V and J are TRBV5-4 and TRBJ2-2; 11 nucleotides align to TRBD1. With V trimmed by 3 bases and J by 7 bases, 11 bases remained unmatched. The CDR3 consists of 17 residues. CDR1 is SGHNT and CDR2 is YYREEE in the germline V gene (reference sequence). CDR3 DNA sequence: TGTGCCAGCAGCTCTGGACCGGGACAGGGGGTGTTCGGGGAGCTGTTTTTT. Its translation is CASSSGPGQGVFGELFF.

The CDR3: CASSGRTAANYGYTF. The CDR3 coding sequence is TGTGCCAGCAGCGGGAGGACAGCTGCTAACTATGGCTACACCTTC. The chain couples TRBV9 to TRBJ1-2; possible D gene TRBD1, 6 bases. Germline V gene sequence: CDR1 SGDLS, CDR2 YYNGEE. Trimming took off 3 bases at V and 0 bases at J, with 12 bases between the two ends. The CDR3 covers 15 residues.

This clone was detected a few times. This chain links TRBV4-1 with TRBJ2-7; D remains unclear. Germline lookup yields CDR1 MGHRA and CDR2 YSYEKL. The length of the CDR3 is 17 residues. The V end was cut by 1 base, the J end by 0 bases, with 16 bases between. The CDR3 here is CASSQVVWLRSSYEQYF. In DNA form, the CDR3 reads TGCGCCAGCAGCCAAGTTGTCTGGCTTCGGAGCTCCTACGAGCAGTACTTC.

This chain connects TRBV18 to TRBJ2-7; 12 nucleotides agree with TRBD1. From germline, CDR1 is KGHSH and CDR2 LQKENI. There are 15 residues in the CDR3. The ends lost 6 bases at V and 5 bases at J; junction bases unmatched: 8. The CDR3 is CASSALGTGGNEQYF. CDR3 sequence (DNA): TGTGCCAGCTCGGCACTAGGGACAGGGGGCAACGAGCAGTACTTC.

The rearrangement joins TRBV25-1 to TRBJ1-5; 7 nucleotides line up with TRBD1. The CDR3 is 13 residues long. Germline values: CDR1 MGHDK, CDR2 SYGVNS. The J segment lost 2 bases and the V segment lost 6 bases, leaving 1 base of the junction unmatched. CDR3 region: CASRGTGNQPQHF. As DNA, the CDR3 is TGTGCCAGCAGAGGGACAGGCAATCAGCCCCAGCATTTT.

The J gene is TRBJ1-2, the V gene TRBV18; tentatively, D is TRBD1 (6 bases). Deletions cut 4 bases from V and 6 bases from J, with 9 bases between. Germline CDR1 KGHSH, CDR2 LQKENI. The length of the CDR3 is 12 residues. CDR3: CASSQGEDGYTF. In DNA, the CDR3 is TGTGCCAGCTCACAGGGGGAAGATGGCTACACCTTC.

The rearrangement joins TRBV23-1 to TRBJ1-5; D is uncertain. TRBV23-1 belongs to the ORF category, with a function that is uncertain. The CDR3 has 11 amino acids. Trimming stripped 6 bases from V and 8 bases from J, with 8 bases between. CDR3 sequence (DNA): TGCGCCAGCAGGGGCAGAGAGCCCCAGCATTTT. As protein: CASRGREPQHF.

This sequence joins TRBV6-5 and TRBJ2-6; unclear D gene. The CDR3 extends over 13 amino acids. Germline values: CDR1 MNHEY, CDR2 SVGAGI. V was clipped by 7 bases and J by 1 base, with 5 bases between them. CDR3 residues: CASTRSGANVLTF. The CDR3 DNA reads TGTGCCAGCACTCGGTCTGGGGCCAACGTCCTGACTTTC.